One and the same sample provided the 24 T cell receptor beta chains below, sequenced in a study of early T cells in non-severe SARS-CoV-2 infection. TCRdb reanalysed the 5' RACE reads using MiXCR and keeps one entry per CDR3 protein. Of approximately 89,000 distinct CDR3 sequences listed, about 14% are singletons. Sequences were obtained from whole blood. The receptor set was obtained from an adult who was a healthcare worker with PCR-confirmed SARS-CoV-2 infection or an uninfected control (not recorded which).

The gene calls are TRBV12-3 or TRBV12-4 and TRBJ2-2, with TRBD2 identical over 8 bases. Trimming at V came to 6 bases and at J to 1 base, leaving 7 bases not matched to a gene. The CDR3 totals 16 residues. In DNA, the CDR3 is TGTGCCAGCAGCCAAGGCGGGGGGAGGAACACCGGGGAGCTGTTTTTT. It specifies CASSQGGGRNTGELFF.

This clonotype was picked up many times. The rearrangement links TRBV4-1 to TRBJ2-7; tentatively, D is TRBD2 (6 bases). V was shortened by 1 base and J by 1 base, with 14 bases between the two germline ends. Per the germline V gene, CDR1 is MGHRA and CDR2 is YSYEKL. The CDR3 totals 16 residues. The CDR3 DNA sequence: TGCGCCAGCAGCCAAGGGACCCCCCTAGCGTCCTACGAGCAGTACTTC. Protein sequence: CASSQGTPLASYEQYF.

This clonotype occurred a few times. This rearrangement joins TRBV6-2 or TRBV6-3 to TRBJ1-5; TRBD1 matches 7 bases. Germline lookup yields CDR1 MNHEY and CDR2 SVGEGT. Trimming took 6 bases from V and 5 from J; bases not matched to a gene: 7. This CDR3 has 14 residues. The CDR3 sequence: CASSSRQGDQPQHF. CDR3 sequence (DNA): TGTGCCAGCAGCTCGCGACAGGGCGATCAGCCCCAGCATTTT.

In this sample, this clonotype turned up a few times. This chain links TRBV7-3 with TRBJ2-7; maybe TRBD1 (7 bases). The germline V gene encodes CDR1 SGHTA and CDR2 FQGTGA. The CDR3 has 16 amino acids. The V end was cut by 5 bases, the J end by 7 bases, with 24 bases between. CDR3 DNA sequence: TGTGCCAGCAGCCGAAACCCGACAGGGACTTCTAGGGAGCAGTACTTC. Translation gives CASSRNPTGTSREQYF.

The chain links TRBV7-9 to TRBJ2-4; D gene uncertain. Germline V gene data show CDR1 as SEHNR and CDR2 as FQNEAQ (reference sequence). The CDR3 is made up of 13 amino acids. V lost 6 bases to trimming and J lost 6 bases, with 12 bases between them. DNA of the CDR3: TGTGCCAGCAGGGGCGGTTTAGGAAACATTCAGTACTTC. Translating gives CASRGGLGNIQYF.

J is TRBJ2-1 and V is TRBV6-6; 7 bases line up with TRBD1. V gave up 5 bases and J gave up 5 bases; unmatched junction bases: 6. The CDR3 is made up of 14 amino acids. The V gene's germline CDR1 is MNHNY and CDR2 SVGAGI (reference sequence). CDR3 nucleotide sequence: TGTGCCAGCAGTCCCGGGACAGCAGACAATGAGCAGTTCTTC. It specifies CASSPGTADNEQFF.

This chain links TRBV7-3 with TRBJ2-6; 7 bases map to TRBD1. With V trimmed by 5 bases and J by 2 bases, 6 bases remained unmatched. Germline V gene lookup returns CDR1 SGHTA and CDR2 FQGTGA. The CDR3 consists of 16 residues. CDR3 DNA sequence: TGTGCCAGCAGCCTACGGACAGGTACTGGGGCCAACGTCCTGACTTTC. This sequence encodes CASSLRTGTGANVLTF.

This chain connects TRBV7-6 to TRBJ1-1; 11 bases agree with TRBD1. CDR3 length: 14 residues. Germline V gene lookup returns CDR1 SGHVS and CDR2 FNYEAQ. Unmatched junction bases numbered 3, after V lost 5 bases and J lost 4 bases. DNA for the CDR3: TGTGCCAGCAGCATTGGACAGGGGGCCACTGAAGCTTTCTTT. It encodes CASSIGQGATEAFF. Together with reference TRBV7-6 and TRBJ1-1, the CDR3 gives the full variable domain: GAGVSQSPRYKVTKRGQDVALRCDPISGHVSLYWYRQALGQGPEFLTYFNYEAQQDKSGLPNDRFSAERPEGSISTLTIQRTEQRDSAMYRCASSIGQGATEAFFGQGTRLTVV.

The rearrangement links TRBV3-1 to TRBJ2-7; D gene unclear. The germline gives CDR1 LGHDT, CDR2 YNNKEL (reference sequence). The CDR3 has 12 amino acids. V shed 1 base and J shed 6 bases, with 7 bases lying between them. CDR3 sequence: CASSQGRREQYF. DNA of the CDR3: TGTGCCAGCAGCCAAGGTCGGCGCGAGCAGTACTTC.

This clonotype showed up just a few times. The chain is built from TRBV7-9 and TRBJ1-1, with D perhaps TRBD1 (6 bases). Germline V gives CDR1 SEHNR, CDR2 FQNEAQ (reference sequence). The V gene lost 7 bases and the J gene lost 4 bases, with 13 bases spanning the gap. The CDR3 sequence is 13 residues long. CDR3 amino acids: CASTPLQGTEAFF. CDR3 DNA sequence: TGTGCCAGCACCCCCTTACAGGGCACTGAAGCTTTCTTT.

This sequence joins TRBV20-1 and TRBJ1-4; D is unclear. V was pared by 3 bases and J by 0 bases, with 8 bases between. The CDR3 extends over 14 amino acids. Germline V gene lookup returns CDR1 DFQATT and CDR2 SNEGSKA (reference sequence). CDR3 bases: TGCAGTGCTAGGATGGGAGCAACTAATGAAAAACTGTTTTTT. It is translated as CSARMGATNEKLFF.

The chain's CDR3 is CASSSWGSGTNNEQFF. CDR3 DNA sequence: TGTGCCAGCAGTTCGTGGGGGTCCGGGACGAATAATGAGCAGTTCTTC. This chain joins TRBV6-5 and TRBJ2-1; D tentatively reads TRBD1 or TRBD2 (5 bases each). Trimming pared 4 bases from V and 7 bases from J, leaving 20 bases between. The CDR3 is 16 residues long. The V gene's germline CDR1 is MNHEY and CDR2 SVGAGI.

The chain carries TRBV2 and TRBJ1-4, with D unclear. Trimming took 5 bases from V and 7 from J, leaving 8 bases between them. Germline lookup yields CDR1 SNHLY and CDR2 FYNNEI. The CDR3 contains 12 residues. CDR3 amino acids: CASSPGGEKLFF. CDR3 nucleotide sequence: TGTGCCAGCAGTCCGGGAGGTGAAAAACTGTTTTTT.

This clonotype was picked up a small number of times. The chain joins TRBV5-1 to TRBJ2-5; TRBD1 matches 7 bases. CDR1 is SGHRS, CDR2 YFSETQ, per germline. The CDR3 contains 16 residues. Trimming removed 0 bases from V and 4 bases from J; junction bases left unmatched: 9. The CDR3 DNA reads as TGCGCCAGCAGCTTGGGGCCGAGGGGGCGAGGAGAGACCCAGTACTTC. It specifies CASSLGPRGRGETQYF.

This clonotype has a count of ten or more. V gene TRBV10-3 combines with J gene TRBJ2-7; weak D call: TRBD1 (5 bases). Germline assignment: CDR1 ENHRY and CDR2 SYGVKD. The CDR3 runs 15 residues. Trimming pared 3 bases from V and 3 bases from J, leaving 15 bases between. As DNA, the CDR3 is TGTGCCATCAGTGAAGCTCAACAGGTGGGCTACGAGCAGTACTTC. Translation gives CAISEAQQVGYEQYF.

This clonotype was detected a few times. V and J are TRBV19 and TRBJ2-3; D might be TRBD1 or TRBD2, each matching 5 bases. The CDR3 has 15 residues. Germline-derived CDR1 and CDR2 are LNHDA and SQIVND (reference sequence). Trimming removed 3 bases at V and 3 bases at J, with 13 bases between. CDR3 region: CASSMGDRRTDTQYF. CDR3 in DNA: TGTGCCAGTAGTATGGGGGACCGGAGAACAGATACGCAGTATTTT.

This clonotype was recorded at least ten times. The rearrangement uses TRBV28 and TRBJ2-7; 8 bases match TRBD2. The germline V gene encodes CDR1 MDHEN and CDR2 SYDVKM. The CDR3 is made up of 16 amino acids. The V gene end was trimmed by 5 bases and the J gene end by 6 bases; junction bases not matched to a gene: 15. Here the CDR3 DNA reads TGTGCCAGCAGTGCCCCCCCGGGACTAGATAATCGCGAGCAGTACTTC. This translates into CASSAPPGLDNREQYF.

This clonotype was picked up a small number of times. This rearrangement joins TRBV7-9 to TRBJ2-7; tentative D call: TRBD2 (5 bases). The CDR3 consists of 14 residues. Germline V lookup: CDR1 SEHNR, CDR2 FQNEAQ (reference sequence). V lost 2 bases to trimming and J lost 2 bases, with 10 bases between them. CDR3 nucleotide sequence: TGTGCCAGCAGCTTATCGGGAACCGCCTACGAGCAGTACTTC. This sequence encodes CASSLSGTAYEQYF.

The V and J genes are TRBV10-3 and TRBJ1-3; D remains ambiguous. Germline CDR1 is ENHRY and CDR2 is SYGVKD. This CDR3 comprises 13 residues. The germline V and J ends were trimmed by 5 bases and 4 bases, with 9 bases remaining between them. CDR3 nucleotides: TGTGCCATCAGTTTCGGGTCAGGAAACACCATATATTTT. Protein: CAISFGSGNTIYF.

This clonotype came up a few times. The chain has TRBV7-6 and TRBJ2-4; D is possibly TRBD2 (5 bases). Germline V gene data show CDR1 as SGHVS and CDR2 as FNYEAQ. The CDR3 consists of 15 residues. The V end was cut by 1 base, the J end by 6 bases, with 13 bases between. The CDR3 reads CASSLEGGAGNIQYF. As DNA, the CDR3 is TGTGCCAGCAGCTTAGAGGGCGGTGCGGGAAACATTCAGTACTTC.

Ten or more counts support this clonotype. V and J are TRBV20-1 and TRBJ2-6, with 8 bases that match TRBD1. V was pared by 0 bases and J by 2 bases, with 6 bases of the junction left unmatched. The CDR3 runs to 17 residues. Looked up from germline, CDR1 is DFQATT and CDR2 is SNEGSKA (reference sequence). For the CDR3, the DNA is TGCAGTGCTAGAGATCCCCGACAGGGGACTGGGGCCAACGTCCTGACTTTC. It translates to CSARDPRQGTGANVLTF.

This chain connects TRBV3-1 to TRBJ2-2; tentatively, D is TRBD1 (5 bases). From germline, CDR1 is LGHDT and CDR2 YNNKEL (reference sequence). Trimming removed 4 bases at V and 1 base at J, with 10 bases between. CDR3 length: 15 amino acids. The CDR3 is CASSRRQMNTGELFF. CDR3 nucleotide sequence: TGTGCCAGCAGCCGGAGACAGATGAACACCGGGGAGCTGTTTTTT.

This clonotype was recorded at least ten times. The chain couples TRBV7-8 to TRBJ2-1, with 9 positions matching TRBD2. This CDR3 comprises 18 residues. CDR1 is SGHVS, CDR2 FQNEAQ, per germline. V lost 0 bases, J lost 4 bases, and 10 bases stayed unmatched. CDR3 loop: CASSLALGASGDYNEQFF. DNA of the CDR3: TGTGCCAGCAGCTTAGCCCTCGGTGCTAGCGGGGATTACAATGAGCAGTTCTTC. Using reference TRBV7-8 and TRBJ2-1 for the parts outside the CDR3, the full variable domain is GAGVSQSPRYKVAKRGQDVALRCDPISGHVSLFWYQQALGQGPEFLTYFQNEAQLDKSGLPSDRFFAERPEGSVSTLKIQRTQQEDSAVYLCASSLALGASGDYNEQFFGPGTRLTVL.

This clonotype has a count of ten or more. This rearrangement joins TRBV12-3 or TRBV12-4 to TRBJ1-1; D remains ambiguous. This CDR3 spans 15 amino acids. Trimming stripped 2 bases from V and 4 bases from J, with 14 bases between. The CDR3: CASSLSGRMGTEAFF. CDR3 coding DNA: TGTGCCAGCAGTTTAAGTGGCAGGATGGGCACTGAAGCTTTCTTT.